These 13 T cell receptor beta chains share one sample of origin, sequenced in a study of T cells after posttransplantation cyclophosphamide. Treatment was busulfan-fludarabine conditioning, a marrow graft, and cyclophosphamide on days +3 and +4. The table came from immunoSEQ multiplex PCR; TCRdb's copy has only in-frame clones and leaves some out. The repertoire shows 15,000 to 20,000 clones, none seen only once; the top ten take roughly 0.54%. The specimen comprised PBMCs, sampled after allogeneic stem cell transplant with posttransplant cyclophosphamide. Receptors were obtained from a female patient younger than 45 who received an allogeneic stem cell transplant from a related donor, was CMV-positive, and had no GVHD. Some T cells may be the graft donor's.

This clone has ten or more counts. The V call is TRBV29-1, the J call TRBJ1-1, with TRBD1 as a possible D gene (6 bases). From germline, CDR1 is SQVTM and CDR2 ANQGSEA. Trimming cost V 4 bases and J 6 bases, with 15 bases left between them. CDR3 size: 13 residues. This CDR3 is CSVGPTGAPEAFF. The DNA for the CDR3 is TGCAGCGTTGGCCCGACAGGAGCTCCTGAAGCTTTCTTT.

This clone is termed medium-sized. The gene calls are TRBV19 and TRBJ1-1; 7 bases match TRBD1. Per the germline V gene, CDR1 is LNHDA and CDR2 is SQIVND (reference sequence). This CDR3 is 13 amino acids long. V dropped 5 bases and J dropped 4; count of bases not matched to a gene: 4. The CDR3 DNA follows: TGTGCCAGTAGTGGGACAGCGGGCACTGAAGCTTTCTTT. Translated, it gives CASSGTAGTEAFF.

This clone was seen many times. CDR3 protein: CASSPRPTDGAFF. DNA for the CDR3: TGTGCCAGCTCACCGAGACCGACAGACGGAGCTTTCTTT. The chain recombines TRBV18 with TRBJ1-1, with a weak D call TRBD1 (5 bases). Trimming took 3 bases from V and 10 from J, leaving 15 bases between them. Germline CDR1 is KGHSH and CDR2 is LQKENI. The CDR3 runs to 13 residues. The full variable domain, in which reference TRBV18 and TRBJ1-1 provide the parts outside the CDR3, is NAGVMQNPRHLVRRRGQEARLRCSPMKGHSHVYWYRQLPEEGLKFMVYLQKENIIDESGMPKERFSAEFPKEGPSILRIQQVVRGDSAAYFCASSPRPTDGAFFGQGTRLTVV.

The table lists this clone with many counts. V and J are TRBV28 and TRBJ2-5; D unclear. Germline assignment: CDR1 MDHEN and CDR2 SYDVKM. CDR3 size: 11 residues. Trimming took 4 bases from V and 4 from J, leaving 4 bases between them. CDR3 nucleotide sequence: TGTGCCAGCAGTTCAGGAGAGACCCAGTACTTC. This translates into CASSSGETQYF.

Many counts were recorded for this clone. The chain is built from TRBV14 and TRBJ2-7; D is uncertain. V was trimmed by 8 bases and J by 3 bases, leaving 14 bases between them. The CDR3 contains 13 residues. The germline V gene has CDR1 SGHDN and CDR2 FVKESK. The CDR3 region has the DNA TGTGCCAGCGGCTTGTCTTTAAGCTACGAGCAGTACTTC. This translates into CASGLSLSYEQYF.

Ten or more counts support this clone. V is TRBV6-1 and J is TRBJ1-2, with D possibly matching TRBD1 (6 bases). Germline V gene sequence: CDR1 MNHNS, CDR2 SASEGT. Trimming removed 1 base from V and 8 bases from J, with 14 bases in between. The CDR3 has 14 amino acids. The CDR3 DNA reads as TGTGCCAGCAGTGAAGTAGGGGGATTCGGGGGCTACACCTTC. Its translation is CASSEVGGFGGYTF.

CDR3 residues: CASSLGLAGDEQYF. For the CDR3, the DNA is TGTGCCAGCAGTTTAGGACTAGCGGGAGACGAGCAGTACTTC. The chain employs TRBV28 and TRBJ2-5; 13 bases map to TRBD2. The J call may be in error: the DNA end matches TRBJ2-7 better. The CDR3 length is 14 residues. Looked up from germline, CDR1 is MDHEN and CDR2 is SYDVKM.

This clone was counted at least ten times. This chain joins TRBV5-4 and TRBJ2-1, with D possibly TRBD2 on 7 matching bases. Looked up from germline, CDR1 is SGHNT and CDR2 is YYREEE (reference sequence). This CDR3 spans 13 amino acids. The germline V and J ends were trimmed by 0 bases and 16 bases, with 17 bases remaining between them. In nucleotides, the CDR3 is TGTGCCAGCAGCTTGGAGGGGGAGGGCCCGGCCTTCTTC. Residues: CASSLEGEGPAFF.

This clone was recorded many times. This rearrangement joins TRBV28 to TRBJ1-2; D ambiguous. V dropped 6 bases and J dropped 2 bases, with 13 bases sitting between them. Per the germline V gene, CDR1 is MDHEN and CDR2 is SYDVKM. This CDR3 is built from 14 residues. Written as DNA, the CDR3 is TGTGCCAGCAGCCCTTGGGCCCCCAACTATGGCTACACCTTC. It specifies CASSPWAPNYGYTF.

In its sample, this clone was seen many times. The CDR3 sequence: CASSPPGVSGNTIYF. The CDR3 DNA follows: TGTGCCAGTAGTCCCCCGGGTGTCTCTGGAAACACCATATATTTT. The genes are TRBV19 and TRBJ1-3; D not resolved. This CDR3 is built from 15 residues. Germline CDR1 reads LNHDA; CDR2 reads SQIVND (reference sequence). Trimming cost V 5 bases and J 0 bases, with 11 bases left between them.

This clone was detected ten times or more. The chain uses TRBV5-6 and TRBJ2-1; a possible D gene is TRBD1 (5 bases). V lost 9 bases to trimming and J lost 2 bases, with 18 bases between them. Germline lookup yields CDR1 SGHDT and CDR2 YYEEEE. CDR3 length: 15 amino acids. The CDR3: CATLIRGSTYNEQFF. Here the CDR3 DNA reads TGTGCCACCCTTATAAGGGGCTCCACCTACAATGAGCAGTTCTTC.

There are many counts of this clone. V gene TRBV5-8 combines with J gene TRBJ2-5; tentatively, D is TRBD1 (6 bases). The end of the DNA is better explained by TRBJ2-7, so the J call may be wrong. Per the germline V gene, CDR1 is SGHTS and CDR2 is YDEGEE. CDR3 length: 14 residues. The CDR3: CASSSGQLAYEQYF. DNA of the CDR3: TGTGCCAGCAGCTCCGGACAGCTGGCCTACGAGCAGTACTTC.

This clone was observed many times. The chain recombines TRBV4-2 with TRBJ2-5; no reliable D call. The CDR3 has 15 amino acids. V lost 0 bases and J lost 1, with 9 bases in between. Germline CDR1 reads LGHNA; CDR2 reads YNFKEQ. The CDR3 protein is CASSQEGAAQETQYF. CDR3 coding DNA: TGTGCCAGCAGCCAAGAAGGTGCGGCCCAAGAGACCCAGTACTTC.